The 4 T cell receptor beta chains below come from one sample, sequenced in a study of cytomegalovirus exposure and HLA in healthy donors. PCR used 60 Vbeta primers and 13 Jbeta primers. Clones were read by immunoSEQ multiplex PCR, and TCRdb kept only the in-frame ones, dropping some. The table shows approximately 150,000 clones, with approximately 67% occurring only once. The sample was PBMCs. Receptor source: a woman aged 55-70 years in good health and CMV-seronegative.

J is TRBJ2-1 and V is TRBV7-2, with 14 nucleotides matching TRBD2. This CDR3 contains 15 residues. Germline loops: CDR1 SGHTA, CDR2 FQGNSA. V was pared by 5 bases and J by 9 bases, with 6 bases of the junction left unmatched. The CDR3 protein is CASSMGLAGEGEQFF. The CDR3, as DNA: TGTGCCAGCAGCATGGGACTAGCGGGAGAAGGTGAGCAGTTCTTC. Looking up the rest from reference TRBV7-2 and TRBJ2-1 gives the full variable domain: GAGVSQSPSNKVTEKGKDVELRCDPISGHTALYWYRQSLGQGLEFLIYFQGNSAPDKSGLPSDRFSAERTGGSVSTLTIQRTQQEDSAVYLCASSMGLAGEGEQFFGPGTRLTVL.

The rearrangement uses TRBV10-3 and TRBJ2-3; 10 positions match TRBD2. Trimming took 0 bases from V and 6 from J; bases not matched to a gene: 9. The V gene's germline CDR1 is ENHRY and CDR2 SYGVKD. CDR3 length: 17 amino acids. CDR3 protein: CAISESSSGGARDTQYF. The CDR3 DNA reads TGTGCCATCAGTGAGTCCTCGAGCGGGGGGGCCAGGGATACGCAGTATTTT.

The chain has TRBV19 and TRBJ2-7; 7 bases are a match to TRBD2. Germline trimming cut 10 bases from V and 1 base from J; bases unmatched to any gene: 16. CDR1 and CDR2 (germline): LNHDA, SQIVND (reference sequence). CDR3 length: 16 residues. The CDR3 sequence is CAILKRPSGPSYEQYF. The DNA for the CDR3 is TGTGCCATCCTCAAGCGTCCTAGCGGACCATCCTACGAGCAGTACTTC.

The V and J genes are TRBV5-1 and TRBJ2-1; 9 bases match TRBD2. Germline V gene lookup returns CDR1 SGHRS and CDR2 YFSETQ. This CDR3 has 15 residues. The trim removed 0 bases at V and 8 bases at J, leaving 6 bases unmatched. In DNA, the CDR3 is TGCGCCAGCAGCTTGGGGCTAGCGGGACTTTATGAGCAGTTCTTC. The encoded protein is CASSLGLAGLYEQFF.